This TCR beta chain stems from a study of cytomegalovirus exposure and HLA in healthy donors. Study-level findings and limits: Most subjects had HLA-A and HLA-B alleles reportedly predicted accurately by TCR beta sequences. Relative to the approximately 700-donor mean, N-insertions were reportedly fewer in an Asian-associated ancestry cluster in a later analysis.

Germline V gene sequence: CDR1 KGHSH, CDR2 LQKENI. The CDR3 totals 17 residues. Trimming left V 6 bases short and J 2 bases short, with 20 bases between. Primers: 60 Vbeta forward and 13 Jbeta reverse. Measured with immunoSEQ multiplex PCR; TCRdb has only the in-frame clones, and not every one. The sample lists 220,000 or so clones, around four fifths seen once, with about 2.6% in the top ten. On this clone: The antigen is not known.

Specimen: PBMCs. The J gene is TRBJ1-5, the V gene TRBV18; D is unclear. The receptor comes from a woman aged 40 to 50 in good health and CMV-seronegative. The CDR3: CASSSTGGSFGNQPQHF. The CDR3 DNA sequence: TGTGCCAGCTCGTCCACGGGAGGGTCGTTTGGCAATCAGCCCCAGCATTTT.